One and the same sample provided the 5 T cell receptor beta chains below, sequenced in a study of graft-versus-host responses after intestinal transplantation. Sequencing used immunoSEQ multiplex PCR; TCRdb keeps in-frame clones, though not all of them. This repertoire shows about 120,000 clones, just under 95% found once; its top ten account for about 0.11%. Antigen specificity for these receptors is unknown. Material: unstimulated CD4+ T cells sorted from spleen or lymph node cells, obtained before intestinal transplant. The receptors derive from a human donor who received an intestinal transplant.

The chain links TRBV19 to TRBJ2-7; D might be TRBD2 (6 bases). This CDR3 contains 14 residues. Germline CDR1 and CDR2: LNHDA and SQIVND (reference sequence). Trimming took 4 bases from V and 6 from J, leaving 16 bases between them. The CDR3 here is CASSRGLDASEQYF. In DNA form, the CDR3 reads TGTGCCAGTAGTAGGGGACTCGACGCGTCCGAGCAGTACTTC.

The genes are TRBV27 and TRBJ1-2; 8 bases are a match to TRBD1. The trim removed 3 bases at V and 9 bases at J, leaving 9 bases unmatched. CDR1 MNHEY and CDR2 SMNVEV come from the germline V gene (reference sequence). The CDR3 has 14 residues. The CDR3 DNA sequence: TGTGCCAGCAGTTTGCGGCCAGGGGGCGGGAGCTACACCTTC. This translates into CASSLRPGGGSYTF.

This clone was seen more than once but under ten times. The gene calls are TRBV18 and TRBJ1-5; D uncertain. CDR1 KGHSH and CDR2 LQKENI come from the germline V gene. The CDR3 covers 13 residues. Deletions cut 3 bases from V and 6 bases from J, with 9 bases between. CDR3 coding DNA: TGTGCCAGCTCACCTGGGAAGGTTCAGCCCCAGCATTTT. Encoded protein: CASSPGKVQPQHF.

The chain carries TRBV6-5 and TRBJ2-5; D may be TRBD2 (5 bases). The CDR3 consists of 13 residues. The V end was cut by 2 bases, the J end by 7 bases, with 11 bases between. Germline lookup yields CDR1 MNHEY and CDR2 SVGAGI. CDR3 nucleotides: TGTGCCAGCAGTTACGTTGTTGCGGGGACCCAGTACTTC. It yields the protein CASSYVVAGTQYF.

CDR3 loop: CASSRGYYEQYF. The CDR3 DNA follows: TGTGCCAGCAGCAGGGGATACTACGAGCAGTACTTC. The chain has TRBV11-2 and TRBJ2-5; a possible D gene is TRBD1 (5 bases). The J call may be faulty, since TRBJ2-7 better matches the DNA end. The length of the CDR3 is 12 residues. From germline, CDR1 is SGHAT and CDR2 FQNNGV.